Listed below are T cell receptor beta chains from one sample, sequenced in a study of T cell changes during pregnancy in multiple sclerosis. Assay: immunoSEQ multiplex PCR; the TCRdb copy retains only in-frame clones and omits some. The sample shows about 40,000 clones, around 91% of them seen only once. The specimen comprised CD4+ T cells from peripheral blood mononuclear cells, sampled before pregnancy. Receptor source: a female donor with multiple sclerosis, enrolled in a pregnancy study. Both conserved end residues are part of each CDR3. The D gene is left open where the match is weak. Some rows have no size entry. The others give once, few or many, or a class for an expanded clone.

clone size: NA
D gene: TRBD1
V gene: TRBV28
J gene: TRBJ2-2
CDR3 protein: CASRWDSRNTGELFF
CDR3 DNA: TGTGCCAGCAGGTGGGACAGCAGAAACACCGGGGAGCTGTTTTTT

clone size: NA
D gene: TRBD1
V gene: TRBV4-1
J gene: TRBJ1-5
CDR3 protein: CASSQDPRGIFQPQHF
CDR3 DNA: TGCGCCAGCAGCCAAGATCCCAGGGGGATTTTTCAGCCCCAGCATTTT

clone size: few
D gene: NA
V gene: TRBV20-1
J gene: TRBJ1-4
CDR3 protein: CSARSGEKLFF
CDR3 DNA: TGCAGTGCTAGGTCAGGGGAAAAACTGTTTTTT

clone size: NA
D gene: NA
V gene: TRBV5-1
J gene: TRBJ1-2
CDR3 protein: CASSLLVSRGYTF
CDR3 DNA: TGCGCCAGCAGCTTACTTGTGTCTAGGGGCTACACCTTC

clone size: NA
D gene: NA
V gene: TRBV7-2
J gene: TRBJ2-3
CDR3 protein: CASSLFADTQYF
CDR3 DNA: TGTGCCAGCAGCTTATTCGCAGATACGCAGTATTTT

clone size: NA
D gene: NA
V gene: TRBV10-3
J gene: TRBJ1-4
CDR3 protein: CAIRGQGGEKLFF
CDR3 DNA: TGTGCCATCAGAGGACAAGGGGGTGAAAAACTGTTTTTT

clone size: NA
D gene: TRBD1
V gene: TRBV7-2
J gene: TRBJ2-7
CDR3 protein: CASSEDRGASYEQYF
CDR3 DNA: TGTGCCAGCAGCGAGGACAGGGGGGCCTCCTACGAGCAGTACTTC

clone size: NA
D gene: NA
V gene: TRBV16
J gene: TRBJ1-4
CDR3 protein: CASSPPGAGRYEKLFF
CDR3 DNA: TGTGCCAGCAGCCCCCCAGGAGCAGGGCGGTATGAAAAACTGTTTTTT

clone size: NA
D gene: TRBD1
V gene: TRBV6-6
J gene: TRBJ1-3
CDR3 protein: CASSSTTGVANTIYF
CDR3 DNA: TGTGCCAGCAGTTCGACGACAGGGGTCGCGAACACCATATATTTT

clone size: few
D gene: TRBD2
V gene: TRBV7-2
J gene: TRBJ2-1
CDR3 protein: CASSFLPGTRVNEQFF
CDR3 DNA: TGTGCCAGCAGCTTCCTCCCCGGGACTAGGGTGAATGAGCAGTTCTTC

clone size: NA
D gene: NA
V gene: TRBV4-1
J gene: TRBJ2-6
CDR3 protein: CASSPLRAGANVLTF
CDR3 DNA: TGCGCCAGCAGCCCCCTCAGGGCTGGGGCCAACGTCCTGACTTTC

clone size: NA
D gene: TRBD1
V gene: TRBV19
J gene: TRBJ2-7
CDR3 protein: CASRTGDEQYF
CDR3 DNA: TGTGCCAGCCGGACAGGGGACGAGCAGTACTTC

clone size: NA
D gene: NA
V gene: TRBV5-1
J gene: TRBJ1-4
CDR3 protein: CASSMTATNEKLFF
CDR3 DNA: TGCGCCAGTAGCATGACAGCAACTAATGAAAAACTGTTTTTT

clone size: NA
D gene: TRBD1
V gene: TRBV5-1
J gene: TRBJ1-2
CDR3 protein: CASSLGGTGPQRSYGYTF
CDR3 DNA: TGCGCCAGCAGCTTGGGGGGGACAGGGCCACAACGGAGCTATGGCTACACCTTC

clone size: NA
D gene: TRBD1
V gene: TRBV12-5
J gene: TRBJ1-1
CDR3 protein: CASGLPGQGEAFF
CDR3 DNA: TGTGCTAGTGGTCTACCGGGACAGGGTGAAGCTTTCTTT

clone size: NA
D gene: NA
V gene: TRBV28
J gene: TRBJ1-1
CDR3 protein: CASRQPQGSLQNTEAFF
CDR3 DNA: TGTGCCAGCAGGCAGCCGCAGGGCTCATTGCAAAACACTGAAGCTTTCTTT

clone size: once
D gene: NA
V gene: TRBV5-5
J gene: TRBJ2-3
CDR3 protein: CASSLVPLEDTQYF
CDR3 DNA: TGTGCCAGCAGCTTGGTACCGTTGGAGGATACGCAGTATTTT

clone size: NA
D gene: TRBD1
V gene: TRBV27
J gene: TRBJ2-1
CDR3 protein: CASSRNPGQGARNEQFF
CDR3 DNA: TGTGCCAGCAGCCGCAACCCCGGACAGGGGGCGAGGAATGAGCAGTTCTTC

clone size: NA
D gene: NA
V gene: TRBV28
J gene: TRBJ2-1
CDR3 protein: CASRGEPPNEQFF
CDR3 DNA: TGTGCCAGCAGGGGAGAGCCCCCCAATGAGCAGTTCTTC